What follows is one TCR beta chain and its context. Data came from immunoSEQ multiplex PCR; TCRdb stores just in-frame clones and leaves some out. The sample carries 120,000 to 150,000 clones, roughly 84% recorded once. Germline CDR1 LNHDA, CDR2 SQIVND (reference sequence). CDR3 size: 17 residues. The V segment lost 4 bases and the J segment 4 bases; nucleotides outside the gene matches: 11. The data stem from a study of blood T cell repertoires in COVID-19. Study background: Whether acute or convalescent, the COVID-19 samples came from the United States, Italy and Spain. Nucleic acid was either cDNA or gDNA, and it came from T cells, B-cell-depleted T cells, or PBMCs.

The V gene is TRBV19, the J gene TRBJ1-5; 9 bases line up with TRBD1. Sequencing was done on a sample of peripheral blood. The receptor's source is a human donor in a cohort sampled during active COVID-19. CDR3 sequence: CASSRTGTGRINQPQHF. CDR3 DNA: TGTGCCAGTAGTAGGACCGGGACAGGGAGGATAAATCAGCCCCAGCATTTT.